This TCR beta chain came from a study of T-cell reconstitution after alpha-beta-depleted transplantation in children. Unique molecular identifiers were used in preparing the TCRbeta library. TCRdb re-derived calls from the PCR reads in MiXCR, one entry per CDR3 protein. The profile covers 250,000 to 350,000 distinct CDR3 sequences, with 9.9% appearing a single time and 10% taken by the ten largest. The CDR3 consists of 15 residues. The germline V and J ends were trimmed by 6 bases and 0 bases, with 15 bases remaining between them. Germline V gene sequence: CDR1 MNHNS, CDR2 SASEGT. J is TRBJ2-7 and V is TRBV6-1; the D gene is possibly TRBD2 (7 bases). The sequencing used PBMCs from the stem cell graft donor, collected from the stem cell graft. The receptor's source is a human donor who donated a stem cell graft to a child with SCID. The CDR3 here is CASSLGGGSSYEQYF. For the CDR3, the DNA is TGTGCCAGCAGCCTGGGAGGGGGAAGCTCCTACGAGCAGTACTTC.